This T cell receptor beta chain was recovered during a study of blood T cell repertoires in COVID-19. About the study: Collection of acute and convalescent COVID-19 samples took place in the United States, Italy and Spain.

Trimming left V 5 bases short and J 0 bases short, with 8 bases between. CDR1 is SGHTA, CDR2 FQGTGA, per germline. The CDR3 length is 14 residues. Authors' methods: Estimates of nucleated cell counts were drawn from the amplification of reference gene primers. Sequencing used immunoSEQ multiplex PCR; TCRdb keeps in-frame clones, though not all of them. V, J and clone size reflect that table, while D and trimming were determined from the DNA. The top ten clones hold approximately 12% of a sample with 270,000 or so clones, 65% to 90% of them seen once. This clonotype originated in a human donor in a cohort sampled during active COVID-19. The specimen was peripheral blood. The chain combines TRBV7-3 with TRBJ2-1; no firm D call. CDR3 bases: TGTGCCAGCAGCCCCGCAGACTCCTACAATGAGCAGTTCTTC. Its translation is CASSPADSYNEQFF.